A single T cell receptor beta chain is shown here with its context. This clonotype was seen repeatedly, ten times or more. Its antigen target is currently unknown. Nothing much larger sits one base from this clone, and base qualities are not available. Naive CD8 T cell libraries were made from roughly 20,000 to 1,000,000 sorted cells using 10%, 30% or 50% of purified RNA. On a BD FACSAria II, naive CD8 T cells were FACS-sorted as CD8+CD4-CCR7+CD45RA+ and collected into RLT Plus buffer. To test detection sensitivity, Jurkat RNA equal to some 11 TCR copies was added to samples of about 19,000-1,100,000 naive CD8 T cells. CD8 T cells were enriched with RosetteSep CD8+ T Cell Enrichment Cocktail and Ficoll-Paque, followed by ACK red cell lysis. The entry originates in a study of molecular identifiers for immune sequencing clone quantification (dated by TCRdb to the late 2010s). About the investigation overall: In a replicate experiment, RNA from about 21,000 or 97,000 naive CD8 T cells was split into five aliquots, four of which were sequenced. This methods study used CD8 T cells to benchmark TCR RNA copy counting and molecular-identifier clustering-based TCR repertoire sequencing (MIDCIRS).

The library relied on PCR. These reads were obtained on an Illumina HiSeq 4000. Bulk TCR libraries were prepared as previously described, using TCR primers listed in Table S5. Total RNA was purified with the Qiagen AllPrep DNA/RNA kit. Reads from multiple sequencing runs of the same library were pooled before analysis. Per the original workflow: Reads were retained only if an exact TCR constant sequence was present, and the retained reads were trimmed to 150 nt and grouped according to their 12-nt molecular barcodes. Reads inside each barcode group were sub-clustered using a 15% Levenshtein threshold, and a quality-weighted consensus sequence was constructed for each RNA molecule. Non-functional sequences were removed, as were lower-count sequences one edit away from another. Based on a fit of two negative binomial distributions, barcode sub-clusters having less than 20% of the maximum read count were discarded. TCRdb applied fastp at Q25 and MiXCR to the public reads, then kept only in-frame beta chains. Rows with one shared CDR3 protein collapse into an entry with the most common genes and DNA. These V and J calls rely on TCRdb rather than the paper's analysis. The sample table holds around 460,000 distinct CDR3 sequences, of which about a fifth were seen once. The leading ten clones occupy under 0.85% of the sample.

Beyond this particular receptor, the publication reports: In CMV-specific effector cells, clones with more than 20 RNA copies accounted for over 99% of molecules, whereas in naive cells such clones accounted for under 1%. The naive libraries included spiked-in Jurkat TCR RNA (about nine copies' worth), and this RNA is not part of the donor repertoire. Highly expanded clone sizes could be underestimated if identical TCR molecules share a barcode. Modeling estimated 2.5 to 3.5 recovered TCR RNA copies per cell, compared with roughly 10 by digital PCR, which implies roughly 30% capture efficiency. When barcode sub-clustering was not used, chimeric consensus sequences inflated TCR diversity, with chimeras reaching as high as 47%. A single cell's worth of spiked-in Jurkat TCR RNA was reported detectable even among one million naive CD8 T cells.

Measured from the cysteine to the phenylalanine, the CDR3 is 14 residues long. Only CDR3 DNA is held: 42 bases, read in frame from base 1. Relative to germline, V is missing 3 bases and J is missing 6 bases, with 4 bases of the junction outside any gene match. CDR1 and CDR2 are drawn from the germline V gene: SQVTM, ANQGSEA. The material sequenced was naive CD8+ T cells from blood, with Jurkat cell RNA spiked in. The intended sense of this specimen's cell subset or site label: FACS-sorted CD8+CD4-CCR7+CD45RA+ naive T cells. The receptor chain draws on TRBV29-1 and TRBJ2-7; 14 central bases correspond to TRBD2. The source is a human donor in good health. Some libraries in this study had Jurkat cell RNA spiked in. The DNA is as follows: TGCAGCGTTGAGGGACTAGCGGGAGTGGGCGAGCAGTACTTC. Its product reads: CSVEGLAGVGEQYF.